This TCR beta chain came from a study of technical replicates of blood from a few donors. The sample holds one count of this clone. The CDR3 is 15 residues long. Germline loops: CDR1 SNHLY, CDR2 FYNNEI. V shed 5 bases and J 1 base; nucleotides not matched to a gene: 7. TCRdb's table, derived via immunoSEQ multiplex PCR, lists solely in-frame clones and lacks some. The sample has tens of thousands of clones, around nine tenths seen once. Sample: T cells isolated from PBMCs. V usage is TRBV2 and J usage is TRBJ1-1; 7 bases are shared with TRBD1. The sequence was collected from a human donor in good health. CDR3 bases: TGTGCCAGCAGTAACCTGGGACAGCCGAACACTGAAGCTTTCTTT. Protein sequence: CASSNLGQPNTEAFF. Full variable domain (remainder filled in from reference TRBV2 and TRBJ1-1): EPEVTQTPSHQVTQMGQEVILRCVPISNHLYFYWYRQILGQKVEFLVSFYNNEISEKSEIFDDQFSVERPDGSNFTLKIRSTKLEDSAMYFCASSNLGQPNTEAFFGQGTRLTVV.